One sample yielded the 32 T cell receptor beta chains listed below, sequenced in a study of cytomegalovirus exposure and HLA in healthy donors (dated by TCRdb to about 2017). The protocol used for the library was the immunoSEQ multiplex PCR assay. For the multiplex PCR, a mixture combining 60 forward primers for TCR Vbeta segments and 13 reverse primers for TCR Jbeta segments was used. Not all clones reach the TCRdb copy of this immuneACCESS table, which keeps in-frame sequences only. Checked studies attribute under half of the gap to unresolved V genes and leave the rest unexplained. The sample table shows 95,000 to 150,000 clones, and around 60% are seen once. The ten largest clonotypes hold over 8% of the sample. Sequenced: PBMCs. These receptors all stem from a man in his forties in good health and CMV-seropositive.

This sequence joins TRBV4-1 and TRBJ1-1; 9 bases are a match to TRBD1. Germline V lookup: CDR1 MGHRA, CDR2 YSYEKL. The CDR3 sequence is 17 residues long. Unmatched junction bases numbered 9, after V lost 1 base and J lost 3 bases. The CDR3 sequence is CASSQGTGDGKDTEAFF. In DNA, the CDR3 is TGCGCCAGCAGCCAAGGGACAGGGGATGGTAAGGACACTGAAGCTTTCTTT.

The gene calls are TRBV5-1 and TRBJ1-2; D unclear. The V end was cut by 3 bases, the J end by 5 bases, with 20 bases between. The CDR3 length is 16 residues. In germline, CDR1 is SGHRS, CDR2 YFSETQ. The CDR3 spells CASSSERGSGVYGYTF. Written as DNA, the CDR3 is TGCGCCAGCAGCTCGGAGCGAGGGTCTGGTGTTTATGGCTACACCTTC.

V is TRBV2 and J is TRBJ1-4; 7 bases line up with TRBD1. This CDR3 comprises 14 residues. V dropped 5 bases and J dropped 7; count of bases not matched to a gene: 7. The germline CDR1 and CDR2 sequences are SNHLY and FYNNEI. The CDR3 DNA reads as TGTGCCAGCAGTCTGACAGGGTTAGGTGAAAAACTGTTTTTT. It is translated as CASSLTGLGEKLFF. The full variable domain, completed using reference TRBV2 and TRBJ1-4, is EPEVTQTPSHQVTQMGQEVILRCVPISNHLYFYWYRQILGQKVEFLVSFYNNEISEKSEIFDDQFSVERPDGSNFTLKIRSTKLEDSAMYFCASSLTGLGEKLFFGSGTQLSVL.

CDR3 coding DNA: TGCGCCAGCAAAGAGGCAGGACAGAACACCGGGGAGCTGTTTTTT. Amino acids: CASKEAGQNTGELFF. The rearrangement joins TRBV5-1 to TRBJ2-2, with D possibly matching TRBD1 (5 bases). Germline assignment: CDR1 SGHRS and CDR2 YFSETQ. V lost 6 bases and J 1 base, leaving 13 bases between the germline ends. There are 15 residues in the CDR3.

This chain uses TRBV5-6 with TRBJ2-6; no clear D gene. The CDR3 runs to 16 residues. The germline gives CDR1 SGHDT, CDR2 YYEEEE. V was clipped by 3 bases and J by 0 bases, with 10 bases between them. The chain's CDR3 is CASSSLGSSGANVLTF. As DNA, the CDR3 is TGTGCCAGCAGCTCGCTGGGCTCCTCTGGGGCCAACGTCCTGACTTTC.

The V and J genes are TRBV15 and TRBJ1-5; possibly TRBD1 for D (5 bases). This CDR3 region has 14 residues. From germline, CDR1 is LNHNV and CDR2 YYDKDF (reference sequence). Trimming took off 3 bases at V and 0 bases at J, with 6 bases between the two ends. As DNA, the CDR3 is TGTGCCACCAGCAGGGGGGGTAGCAATCAGCCCCAGCATTTT. Its protein is CATSRGGSNQPQHF.

There are a few counts of this clone. The rearrangement links TRBV6-6 to TRBJ1-4; D perhaps matches TRBD1 (5 bases). The V end lost 6 bases, the J end lost 4 bases, and 12 bases lay between the germline ends. Germline V gene lookup returns CDR1 MNHNY and CDR2 SVGAGI (reference sequence). The CDR3 length is 14 residues. CDR3 residues: CASRQGSGNEKLFF. The CDR3 DNA follows: TGTGCCAGCAGGCAGGGATCGGGTAATGAAAAACTGTTTTTT.

CDR3 in DNA: TGTGCCAGCAGTGACCCGCGTATTTCACCCCTCCACTTT. Protein: CASSDPRISPLHF. This chain joins TRBV2 and TRBJ1-6; D ambiguous. The CDR3 totals 13 residues. Between the trimmed V and J ends, which lost 3 bases and 9 bases, there was a span of 9 bases. CDR1 and CDR2 (germline): SNHLY, FYNNEI.

The CDR3 here is CASSSSSGRNYEQYF. In nucleotides, the CDR3 is TGTGCCAGCAGCTCCTCTAGCGGGAGGAACTACGAGCAGTACTTC. The chain joins TRBV7-9 to TRBJ2-7, with 11 nucleotides matching TRBD2. The CDR3 is 15 residues long. CDR1 is SEHNR and CDR2 is FQNEAQ in the germline V gene (reference sequence). J lost 3 bases, V lost 4 bases, and 5 bases had no gene match.

The rearrangement uses TRBV6-1 and TRBJ2-7; D is perhaps TRBD2 (5 bases). Trimming shortened V by 4 bases and J by 3 bases, and 19 bases separated the two germline ends. Germline CDR1 is MNHNS and CDR2 is SASEGT. There are 16 residues in the CDR3. This CDR3 reads CASSVQSGAPFYEQYF. CDR3 sequence (DNA): TGTGCCAGCAGTGTCCAAAGCGGAGCCCCTTTCTACGAGCAGTACTTC.

This clone was counted at least ten times. V gene TRBV6-1 combines with J gene TRBJ2-3; 12 bases agree with TRBD2. CDR3 size: 15 residues. Per germline, CDR1 MNHNS and CDR2 SASEGT. The V segment lost 2 bases and the J segment 4 bases; nucleotides outside the gene matches: 1. The CDR3 DNA reads TGTGCCAGCAGTGAACTAGCGGGGGGGCCAGATACGCAGTATTTT. It specifies CASSELAGGPDTQYF.

This chain uses TRBV7-2 with TRBJ2-7, with D uncertain. V was shortened by 3 bases and J by 2 bases, with 8 bases between the two germline ends. This CDR3 is built from 13 residues. In germline, CDR1 is SGHTA, CDR2 FQGNSA. This chain's CDR3 is CASSLVETYEQYF. The CDR3 region has the DNA TGTGCCAGCAGCTTGGTAGAGACCTACGAGCAGTACTTC.

This clone turned up a few times. The genes are TRBV6-1 and TRBJ2-2, with a possible D match to TRBD2 (6 bases). CDR1 MNHNS and CDR2 SASEGT come from the germline V gene. CDR3 size: 14 residues. The V and J ends lost 5 bases and 5 bases respectively, with 12 bases between them. CDR3 loop: CASSWREATGELFF. CDR3 nucleotides: TGTGCCAGCAGTTGGCGGGAAGCTACCGGGGAGCTGTTTTTT.

The chain combines TRBV2 with TRBJ1-5, with D unresolved. The CDR3 contains 15 residues. V lost 2 bases to trimming and J lost 6 bases, with 14 bases between them. Germline CDR1 reads SNHLY; CDR2 reads FYNNEI. The CDR3 coding sequence is TGTGCCAGCAGTGAACAGGATGGTGCAATTCAGCCCCAGCATTTT. Its protein product is CASSEQDGAIQPQHF.

This chain joins TRBV4-2 and TRBJ2-3, with 7 bases that match TRBD1. The CDR3 totals 17 residues. Unmatched junction bases numbered 10, after V lost 3 bases and J lost 1 base. Germline values: CDR1 LGHNA, CDR2 YNFKEQ. CDR3 region: CASSQHSTTGGTDTQYF. CDR3 coding DNA: TGTGCCAGCAGCCAGCATTCAACTACAGGGGGCACAGATACGCAGTATTTT.

The rearrangement links TRBV5-1 to TRBJ1-2; D is perhaps TRBD1 (6 bases). V lost 1 base and J 6 bases, leaving 10 bases between the germline ends. The CDR3 loop spans 13 amino acids. Germline-derived CDR1 and CDR2 are SGHRS and YFSETQ. Written as DNA, the CDR3 is TGCGCCAGCAGCTTGACAGGGCCGGATGGCTACACCTTC. Translation: CASSLTGPDGYTF.

The V and J genes are TRBV5-1 and TRBJ2-1; 9 bases map to TRBD2. Trimming cost V 4 bases and J 4 bases; bases outside gene matches: 6. Germline V gene sequence: CDR1 SGHRS, CDR2 YFSETQ. The CDR3 has 15 amino acids. CDR3 DNA sequence: TGCGCCAGCAGCGAAGGACTAGCGCAGTACAATGAGCAGTTCTTC. Amino acid sequence: CASSEGLAQYNEQFF.

This chain connects TRBV30 to TRBJ1-4; D remains unclear. In germline, CDR1 is GTSNPN, CDR2 SVGIG (reference sequence). Trimming left V 1 base short and J 7 bases short, with 13 bases between. CDR3 length: 14 residues. CDR3 sequence: CAWSGEVRGEKLFF. Here the CDR3 DNA reads TGTGCCTGGAGTGGGGAGGTACGGGGTGAAAAACTGTTTTTT.

This chain links TRBV5-1 with TRBJ2-7; 9 nucleotides align to TRBD2. This CDR3 is 15 amino acids long. The V gene's germline CDR1 is SGHRS and CDR2 YFSETQ. V lost 0 bases, J lost 6 bases, and 7 bases stayed unmatched. In DNA, the CDR3 is TGCGCCAGCAGCTTGGTCGGCGGACTAGCGCGCGAGCAGTACTTC. This translates into CASSLVGGLAREQYF.

The chain recombines TRBV5-6 with TRBJ2-1, with D maybe TRBD1 (6 bases). Germline V gives CDR1 SGHDT, CDR2 YYEEEE. The CDR3 sequence is 17 residues long. V lost 0 bases and J 1 base, leaving 14 bases between the germline ends. The CDR3 loop is CASSLERGWSSYNEQFF. The CDR3 DNA reads as TGTGCCAGCAGCTTGGAAAGGGGGTGGTCTTCCTACAATGAGCAGTTCTTC.

The chain carries TRBV27 and TRBJ2-2, with 7 bases that match TRBD2. V shed 2 bases, J shed 5 bases, and the junction held 5 bases outside the gene matches. CDR3 size: 15 residues. Germline CDR1 and CDR2: MNHEY and SMNVEV (reference sequence). The CDR3 DNA reads as TGTGCCAGCAGTTTAAGGCGGGGGTTGACCGGGGAGCTGTTTTTT. Translating gives CASSLRRGLTGELFF.

The gene calls are TRBV5-1 and TRBJ2-7, with 7 bases aligning to TRBD2. Germline CDR1 SGHRS, CDR2 YFSETQ. This CDR3 region has 14 residues. Losses at the gene ends were 0 bases for V and 6 bases for J; bases not matched to a gene: 6. This chain's CDR3 is CASSLARERVEQYF. The CDR3, as DNA: TGCGCCAGCAGCTTGGCGCGGGAGAGGGTCGAGCAGTACTTC.

CDR3 coding DNA: TGTGCCAGCAGCTCAACCCCCGGGGACACCGGGGAGCTGTTTTTT. Amino acids: CASSSTPGDTGELFF. The genes are TRBV7-8 and TRBJ2-2, with a possible D match to TRBD2 (5 bases). The CDR3 is 15 residues long. In germline, CDR1 is SGHVS, CDR2 FQNEAQ. V lost 4 bases and J lost 3, with 12 bases in between.

J is TRBJ2-7 and V is TRBV5-1, with 7 bases lining up with TRBD1. Trimming cost V 2 bases and J 2 bases; bases outside gene matches: 10. CDR1 and CDR2 (germline): SGHRS, YFSETQ. The CDR3 loop spans 16 amino acids. CDR3 nucleotides: TGCGCCAGCAGCTTACTTGGCAGGGGGACAACCTACGAGCAGTACTTC. This codes for CASSLLGRGTTYEQYF.

On this clone: This sample includes further DNA sequences coding for the same CDR3. The CDR3: CASSRGQVNYGYTF. The CDR3 coding sequence is TGCGCCAGCAGCCGCGGACAGGTTAACTATGGCTACACCTTC. The chain combines TRBV4-1 with TRBJ1-2; 7 bases align to TRBD1. Trimming removed 4 bases from V and 1 base from J; junction bases left unmatched: 3. This CDR3 region has 14 residues. Per the germline V gene, CDR1 is MGHRA and CDR2 is YSYEKL.

This sequence joins TRBV29-1 and TRBJ1-2, with D perhaps matching TRBD1 (5 bases). This CDR3 has 15 residues. The ends were cut back, 2 bases at V and 7 bases at J, with 20 bases in the middle. The V gene's germline CDR1 is SQVTM and CDR2 ANQGSEA. In nucleotides, the CDR3 is TGCAGCGTTGAACCCCAGGGCGGCTCGAGAGTTGGCTACACCTTC. Translating gives CSVEPQGGSRVGYTF.

The genes are TRBV30 and TRBJ1-6, with 8 bases matching TRBD1. After removal of 4 bases from V and 2 bases from J, the junction contained 16 bases not matched to a gene. Looked up from germline, CDR1 is GTSNPN and CDR2 is SVGIG (reference sequence). The CDR3 spans 19 residues. The CDR3 is CAWNSDRGIFPTYNSPLHF. The CDR3 coding sequence is TGTGCCTGGAACAGTGACAGGGGCATTTTTCCTACCTATAATTCACCCCTCCACTTT.

A note on this clone: One end of the junction fails to match germline, which may point to a read error. The chain links TRBV7-9 to TRBJ1-5; TRBD1 might be the D (6 bases). The CDR3 is made up of 12 amino acids. Looked up from germline, CDR1 is SEHNR and CDR2 is FQNEAQ (reference sequence). In DNA, the CDR3 is TGTTCCAGCAGCTCAATCGAGGGGGCCCAGCATTTT. Translating it yields CSSSSIEGAQHF.

The chain links TRBV6-5 to TRBJ2-5, with TRBD1 matching 8 bases. The J call may be wrong; the DNA end is better matched by TRBJ2-7. Germline V gene data show CDR1 as MNHEY and CDR2 as SVGAGI. The CDR3 consists of 14 residues. This CDR3 reads CASTSGTGLHEQYF. The DNA of the CDR3 is TGTGCCAGCACATCCGGGACAGGTCTCCACGAGCAGTACTTC.

This sequence joins TRBV5-1 and TRBJ1-4; D is unresolved. Germline CDR1 reads SGHRS; CDR2 reads YFSETQ. CDR3 length equals 13 residues. The V and J ends lost 2 bases and 5 bases respectively, with 7 bases between them. The CDR3 nucleotides read TGCGCCAGCAGCTTCGAGCCCAATGAAAAACTGTTTTTT. It encodes CASSFEPNEKLFF.

This clone has only a few counts. The V and J genes are TRBV6-5 and TRBJ2-1; 8 bases fit TRBD2. In germline, CDR1 is MNHEY, CDR2 SVGAGI. V lost 3 bases, J lost 1 base, and 5 bases stayed unmatched. The CDR3 totals 16 residues. The CDR3 sequence is CASSYQSGSSYNEQFF. The CDR3 DNA is TGTGCCAGCAGTTATCAAAGCGGGAGTTCCTACAATGAGCAGTTCTTC.

In this sample, this clone turned up a few times. The V and J genes are TRBV6-1 and TRBJ2-7; D may be TRBD1 (7 bases). Trimming took 6 bases from V and 1 from J, leaving 10 bases between them. CDR1 is MNHNS and CDR2 is SASEGT in the germline V gene. The CDR3 has 13 amino acids. As DNA, the CDR3 is TGTGCCAGCAGACAGGGGACTTCCTACGAGCAGTACTTC. Its translation: CASRQGTSYEQYF.